The 4 T cell receptor beta chains below all came from one sample that was sequenced in a study of cytomegalovirus exposure and HLA in healthy donors. PCR employed 60 Vbeta and 13 Jbeta primers. Method: immunoSEQ multiplex PCR; TCRdb's copy keeps in-frame clones and lacks some. The sample contains under 150,000 clones, under 85% of which appear only once. The sample was PBMCs. These receptors were obtained from a man aged 25-45 years in good health and CMV-seronegative.

The sample holds one count of this clone. This CDR3 reads CASSTSGTGASGYTF. In nucleotides, the CDR3 is TGTGCCAGCAGTACCTCCGGGACAGGGGCAAGTGGCTACACCTTC. This rearrangement joins TRBV6-1 to TRBJ1-2; 10 nucleotides align to TRBD1. The CDR3 is 15 residues long. In germline, CDR1 is MNHNS, CDR2 SASEGT. The ends lost 5 bases at V and 7 bases at J; junction bases unmatched: 10.

As concerns this clone: Distinct nucleotide sequences in the sample also encode this CDR3. The CDR3 is CASSQMPGGAYGYTF. CDR3 DNA: TGCGCCAGCAGCCAAATGCCCGGAGGTGCATATGGCTACACCTTC. The gene calls are TRBV4-3 and TRBJ1-2; D call uncertain. CDR1 is LGHNA, CDR2 YSLEER, per germline. The CDR3 runs to 15 residues. V lost 2 bases, J lost 5 bases, and 15 bases lay in between.

This chain connects TRBV6-1 to TRBJ2-3, with 7 bases lining up with TRBD1. Germline values: CDR1 MNHNS, CDR2 SASEGT. Trimming cost V 2 bases and J 7 bases; bases outside gene matches: 15. The CDR3 contains 17 residues. This CDR3 is CASSEFYRGTPRNTQYF. CDR3 nucleotide sequence: TGTGCCAGCAGTGAATTCTACAGGGGCACGCCCAGGAATACGCAGTATTTT.

The J gene is TRBJ2-3, the V gene TRBV9; D gene uncertain. V dropped 4 bases and J dropped 2 bases, with 11 bases sitting between them. The V gene's germline CDR1 is SGDLS and CDR2 YYNGEE. The CDR3 length is 14 residues. CDR3: CASSPPSPTDTQYF. The CDR3 coding sequence is TGTGCCAGCAGCCCCCCTTCCCCCACAGATACGCAGTATTTT.